The 16 T cell receptor beta chains presented below share a single source sample, sequenced in a study of prognosis after radiotherapy for stage I lung cancer. TCR beta CDR3 amplification from genomic DNA was performed by two-round multiplex PCR. Primers were specific to each TRBV and TRBJ gene in first-round PCR. One entry per CDR3 protein results from TCRdb running MiXCR on the multiplex PCR reads. The table includes roughly 13,000 distinct CDR3 sequences, 55% to 70% detected once. Material: PBMCs, obtained before or after stereotactic body radiation therapy (not recorded which). The receptors were gathered from a donor aged 50 or older with non-small cell lung cancer.

This chain joins TRBV3-1 and TRBJ2-2, with D possibly TRBD2 on 5 matching bases. Germline lookup yields CDR1 LGHDT and CDR2 YNNKEL (reference sequence). The V end lost 6 bases, the J end lost 1 base, and 9 bases lay between the germline ends. This CDR3 comprises 14 residues. The CDR3 here is CASRFGVNTGELFF. The CDR3 coding sequence is TGTGCCAGCAGGTTCGGGGTGAACACCGGGGAGCTGTTTTTT.

This clonotype is medium-sized (0.01 to 0.1%). This chain links TRBV3-1 with TRBJ2-7, with D perhaps given as TRBD1 or TRBD2 (5 bases each). This CDR3 is built from 14 residues. The ends were cut back, 0 bases at V and 3 bases at J, with 9 bases in the middle. From germline, CDR1 is LGHDT and CDR2 YNNKEL (reference sequence). This CDR3 is CASSQDWGSYEQYF. In DNA, the CDR3 is TGTGCCAGCAGCCAAGATTGGGGGAGCTACGAGCAGTACTTC.

About this clonotype itself: At one of its ends the junction is not consistent with the germline gene, which may arise from a read error. V usage is TRBV9 and J usage is TRBJ2-1; D is perhaps TRBD1 (6 bases). Germline V CDR1 and CDR2: SGDLS, YYNGEE. CDR3 size: 17 residues. The CDR3 region is CVSRPYFKGGPYNEQFF. For the CDR3, the DNA is TGTGTCAGCAGACCCTACTTCAAAGGGGGTCCCTACAATGAGCAGTTCTTC. The whole variable domain, remainder taken from reference TRBV9 and TRBJ2-1, is DSGVTQTPKHLITATGQRVTLRCSPRSGDLSVYWYQQSLDQGLQFLIQYYNGEERAKGNILERFSAQQFPDLHSELNLSSLELGDSALYFCVSRPYFKGGPYNEQFFGPGTRLTVL.

By share, this clonotype counts as medium-sized. The genes are TRBV27 and TRBJ2-1, with D unclear. The CDR3 consists of 12 residues. The germline CDR1 and CDR2 sequences are MNHEY and SMNVEV (reference sequence). V dropped 3 bases and J dropped 6 bases, with 6 bases sitting between them. The chain's CDR3 is CASSLSPNEQFF. The CDR3, as DNA: TGTGCCAGCAGTTTGAGCCCCAATGAGCAGTTCTTC.

This clonotype is labeled as medium-sized. The J gene is TRBJ1-1, the V gene TRBV5-1, with a possible D match to TRBD1 (6 bases). CDR1 is SGHRS, CDR2 YFSETQ, per germline. The length of the CDR3 is 17 residues. V was trimmed by 3 bases and J by 0 bases, leaving 18 bases between them. The CDR3 nucleotides read TGCGCCAGCAGCTCGTTGCGGACAGAGGGAATGAACACTGAAGCTTTCTTT. Protein product: CASSSLRTEGMNTEAFF.

Concerning this clonotype: A read error is likely here: a far larger clone is one base away. The chain uses TRBV6-4 and TRBJ2-1; the D gene is possibly TRBD2 (5 bases). Germline V gives CDR1 MRHNA, CDR2 SNTAGT. V was shortened by 5 bases and J by 8 bases, with 19 bases between the two germline ends. This CDR3 has 15 residues. The CDR3 reads CASSYCPSTRDEQFF. The CDR3 coding sequence is TGTGCCAGCAGTTACTGCCCTAGCACCCGGGATGAGCAGTTCTTC.

This clonotype counts as medium-sized. The genes are TRBV7-8 and TRBJ2-1, with unresolved D. The CDR3 is 12 residues long. The germline gives CDR1 SGHVS, CDR2 FQNEAQ. The V gene lost 5 bases and the J gene lost 2 bases, with 4 bases spanning the gap. The CDR3 here is CASSLPYNEQFF. CDR3 DNA: TGTGCCAGCAGCCTGCCCTACAATGAGCAGTTCTTC.

This chain connects TRBV6-2 or TRBV6-3 to TRBJ2-7; D not resolved. The CDR3 sequence is 14 residues long. Trimming pared 7 bases from V and 0 bases from J, leaving 13 bases between. Germline-derived CDR1 and CDR2 are MNHEY and SVGEGT. The chain's CDR3 is CASKERHSSYEQYF. The DNA for the CDR3 is TGTGCCAGCAAGGAACGACACAGCTCCTACGAGCAGTACTTC.

A remark on this clonotype: One junction end does not reproduce the germline sequence, and a read error may be involved. This chain uses TRBV28 with TRBJ1-4, with D perhaps TRBD1 (6 bases). This CDR3 is 17 amino acids long. Germline CDR1 and CDR2: MDHEN and SYDVKM. CDR3 DNA: TGTGCCAGCATTACCCGCCGGGGGGGCGCAACTAATGAAAGACTGTTTTTT. Encoded protein: CASITRRGGATNERLFF.

This clonotype was recorded at least ten times. This may be a read error, as it is one base from a much larger clone. The rearrangement uses TRBV6-1 and TRBJ2-7; 9 bases are shared with TRBD1. Germline trimming cut 8 bases from V and 0 bases from J; bases unmatched to any gene: 5. Germline lookup yields CDR1 MNHNS and CDR2 SASEGT. The CDR3 contains 14 residues. The CDR3 DNA reads TGTGCCAGCGGCAGACAGGGGGTCTCCTACGAGCAGTACTTC. Amino acid sequence: CASGRQGVSYEQYF.

This clonotype occurred many times. This chain links TRBV5-4 with TRBJ2-2; D gene unclear. The CDR3 totals 14 residues. CDR1 is SGHNT, CDR2 YYREEE, per germline (reference sequence). V shed 4 bases and J shed 0 bases, with 7 bases lying between them. CDR3 DNA sequence: TGTGCCAGCAGCCCCCGGACGAACACCGGGGAGCTGTTTTTT. This sequence encodes CASSPRTNTGELFF.

This rearrangement joins TRBV12-3 or TRBV12-4 to TRBJ2-2; 8 nucleotides align to TRBD1. This CDR3 region has 13 residues. V was pared by 6 bases and J by 6 bases, with 3 bases of the junction left unmatched. In DNA, the CDR3 is TGTGCCAGCAGCAGGGGGCTTCCCGGGGAGCTGTTTTTT. Encoded protein: CASSRGLPGELFF.

Comment on this clonotype: A much larger clonotype is one base distant, so this may be a read error. The chain is built from TRBV6-5 and TRBJ2-3; D not resolved. The CDR3 consists of 13 residues. Per the germline V gene, CDR1 is MNHEY and CDR2 is SVGAGI. CDR3 coding DNA: TGTGCCAGCATTCCGGAGTTCACAGATACGCGGTATTTT. Its translation: CASIPEFTDTRYF.

By share, this clonotype counts as medium-sized. The chain has TRBV11-2 and TRBJ2-7, with a weak D call TRBD1 (7 bases). The V and J ends lost 2 bases and 4 bases respectively, with 12 bases between them. Germline V lookup: CDR1 SGHAT, CDR2 FQNNGV. The CDR3 consists of 14 residues. The CDR3 region is CASSLSAGGYEQYF. CDR3 nucleotides: TGTGCCAGCAGCTTAAGCGCAGGGGGGTACGAGCAGTACTTC.

This clonotype counts as medium-sized. The chain couples TRBV5-1 to TRBJ1-3; D gene ambiguous. This CDR3 comprises 14 residues. Looked up from germline, CDR1 is SGHRS and CDR2 is YFSETQ. The V and J ends lost 0 bases and 3 bases respectively, with 7 bases between them. This CDR3 reads CASSLATNGNTIYF. Written as DNA, the CDR3 is TGCGCCAGCAGCTTGGCTACCAATGGAAACACCATATATTTT.

V is TRBV20-1 and J is TRBJ2-1, with no clear D. CDR1 is DFQATT, CDR2 SNEGSKA, per germline (reference sequence). V lost 2 bases to trimming and J lost 5 bases, with 4 bases between them. The CDR3 has 11 amino acids. CDR3 nucleotide sequence: TGCAGTGCTAGAAAGGACAATGAGCAGTTCTTC. This translates into CSARKDNEQFF.